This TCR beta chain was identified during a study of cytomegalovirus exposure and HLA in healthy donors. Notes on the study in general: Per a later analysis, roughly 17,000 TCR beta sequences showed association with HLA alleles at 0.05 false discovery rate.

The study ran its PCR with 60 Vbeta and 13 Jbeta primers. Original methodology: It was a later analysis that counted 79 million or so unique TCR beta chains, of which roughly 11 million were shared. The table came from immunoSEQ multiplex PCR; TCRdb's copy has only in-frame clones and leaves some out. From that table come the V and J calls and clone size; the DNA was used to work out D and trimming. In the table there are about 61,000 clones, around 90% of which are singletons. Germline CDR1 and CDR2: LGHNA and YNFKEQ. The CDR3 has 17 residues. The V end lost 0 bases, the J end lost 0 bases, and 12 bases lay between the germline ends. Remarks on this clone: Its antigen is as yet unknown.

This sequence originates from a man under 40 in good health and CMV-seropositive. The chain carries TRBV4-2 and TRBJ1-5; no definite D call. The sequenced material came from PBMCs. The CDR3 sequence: CASSQDVSGVSNQPQHF. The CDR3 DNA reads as TGTGCCAGCAGCCAAGATGTGTCGGGAGTTAGCAATCAGCCCCAGCATTTT.